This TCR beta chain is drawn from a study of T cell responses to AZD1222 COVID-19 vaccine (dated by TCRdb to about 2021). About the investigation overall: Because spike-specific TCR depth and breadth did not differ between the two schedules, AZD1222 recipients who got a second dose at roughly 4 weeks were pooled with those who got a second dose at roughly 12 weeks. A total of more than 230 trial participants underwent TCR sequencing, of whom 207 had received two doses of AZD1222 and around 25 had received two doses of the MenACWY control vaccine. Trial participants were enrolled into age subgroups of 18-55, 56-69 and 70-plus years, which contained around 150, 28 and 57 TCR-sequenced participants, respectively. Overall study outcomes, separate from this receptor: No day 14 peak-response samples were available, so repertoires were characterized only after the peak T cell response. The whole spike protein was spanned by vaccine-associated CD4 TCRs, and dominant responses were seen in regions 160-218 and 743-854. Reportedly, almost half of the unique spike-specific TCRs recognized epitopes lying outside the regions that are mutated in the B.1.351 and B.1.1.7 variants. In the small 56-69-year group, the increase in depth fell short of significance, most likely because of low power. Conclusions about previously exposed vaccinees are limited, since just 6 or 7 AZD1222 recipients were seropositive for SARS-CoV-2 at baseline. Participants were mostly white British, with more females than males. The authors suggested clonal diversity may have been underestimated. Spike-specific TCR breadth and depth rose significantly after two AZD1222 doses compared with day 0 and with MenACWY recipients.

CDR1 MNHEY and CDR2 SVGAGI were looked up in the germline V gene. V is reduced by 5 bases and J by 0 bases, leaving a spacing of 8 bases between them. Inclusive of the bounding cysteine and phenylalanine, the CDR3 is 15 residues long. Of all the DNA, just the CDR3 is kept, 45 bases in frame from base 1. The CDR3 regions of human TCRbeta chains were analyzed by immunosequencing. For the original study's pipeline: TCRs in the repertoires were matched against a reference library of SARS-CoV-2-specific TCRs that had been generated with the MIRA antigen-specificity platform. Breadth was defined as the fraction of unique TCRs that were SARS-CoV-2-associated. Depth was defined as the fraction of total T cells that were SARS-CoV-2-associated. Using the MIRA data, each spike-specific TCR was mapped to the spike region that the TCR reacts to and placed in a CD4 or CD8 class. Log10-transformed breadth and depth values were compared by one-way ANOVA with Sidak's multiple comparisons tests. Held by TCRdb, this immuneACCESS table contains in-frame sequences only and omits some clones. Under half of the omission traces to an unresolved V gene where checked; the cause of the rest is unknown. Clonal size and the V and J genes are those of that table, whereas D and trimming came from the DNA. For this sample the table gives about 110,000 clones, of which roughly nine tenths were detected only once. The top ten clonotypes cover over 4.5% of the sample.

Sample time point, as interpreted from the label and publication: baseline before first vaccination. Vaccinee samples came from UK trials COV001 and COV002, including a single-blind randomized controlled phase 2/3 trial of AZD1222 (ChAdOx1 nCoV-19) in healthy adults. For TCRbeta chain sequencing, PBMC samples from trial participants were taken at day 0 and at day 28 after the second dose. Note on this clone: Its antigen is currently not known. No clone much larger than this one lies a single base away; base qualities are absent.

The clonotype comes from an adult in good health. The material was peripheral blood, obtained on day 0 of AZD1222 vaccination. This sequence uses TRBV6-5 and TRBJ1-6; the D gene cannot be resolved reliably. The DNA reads TGTGCCAGCAGTCGGGGAAGCTCCTATAATTCACCCCTCCACTTT. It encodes CASSRGSSYNSPLHF.